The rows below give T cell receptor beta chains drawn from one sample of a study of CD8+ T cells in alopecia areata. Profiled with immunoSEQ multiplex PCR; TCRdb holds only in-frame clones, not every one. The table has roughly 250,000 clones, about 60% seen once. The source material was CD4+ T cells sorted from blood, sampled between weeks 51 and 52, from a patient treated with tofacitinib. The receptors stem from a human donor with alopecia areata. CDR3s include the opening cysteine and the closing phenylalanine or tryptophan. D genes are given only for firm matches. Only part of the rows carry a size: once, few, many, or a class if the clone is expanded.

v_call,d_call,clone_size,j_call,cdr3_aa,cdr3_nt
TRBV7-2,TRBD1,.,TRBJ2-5,CASQDRGRAGETQYF,TGTGCCAGCCAGGACAGGGGGCGAGCGGGGGAGACCCAGTACTTC
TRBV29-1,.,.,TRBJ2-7,CSVEAQGSYEQYF,TGCAGCGTTGAAGCCCAGGGTTCCTACGAGCAGTACTTC
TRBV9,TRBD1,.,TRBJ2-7,CASSAGTGGPYEQYF,TGTGCCAGCAGCGCCGGGACAGGGGGTCCCTACGAGCAGTACTTC
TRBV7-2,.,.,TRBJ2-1,CASSPVGLHEQFF,TGTGCCAGCAGCCCTGTAGGGTTGCATGAGCAGTTCTTC
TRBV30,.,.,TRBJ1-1,CAWSVGGLSYTEAFF,TGTGCCTGGAGTGTAGGCGGATTATCCTACACTGAAGCTTTCTTT
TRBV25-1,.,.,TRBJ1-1,CASSLGDTEAFF,TGTGCCAGCAGTCTAGGGGACACTGAAGCTTTCTTT
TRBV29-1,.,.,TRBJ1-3,CSVEGNLSGNTIYF,TGCAGCGTTGAGGGGAACCTCTCTGGAAACACCATATATTTT
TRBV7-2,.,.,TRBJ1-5,CASSPSGGNQPQHF,TGTGCCAGCAGCCCCAGTGGGGGGAATCAGCCCCAGCATTTT
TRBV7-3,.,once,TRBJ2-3,CASSLEGRGTDTQYF,TGTGCCAGCAGCTTAGAGGGCAGGGGCACAGATACGCAGTATTTT
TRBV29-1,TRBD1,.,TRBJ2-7,CSGRSRGTGGEQYF,TGCAGCGGACGATCTAGGGGGACAGGGGGCGAGCAGTACTTC
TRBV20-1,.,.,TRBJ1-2,CSARQNYGYTF,TGCAGTGCTAGACAAAACTATGGCTACACCTTC
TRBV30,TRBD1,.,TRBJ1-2,CAWSSGDRGFYGYTF,TGTGCCTGGAGCTCTGGAGACAGGGGCTTCTATGGCTACACCTTC
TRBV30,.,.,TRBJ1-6,CAWSGSGPIDNSPLHF,TGTGCCTGGAGTGGGTCAGGGCCCATTGACAATTCACCCCTCCACTTT
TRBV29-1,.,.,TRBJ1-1,CSVGRADTEAFF,TGCAGCGTAGGTAGGGCGGACACTGAAGCTTTCTTT
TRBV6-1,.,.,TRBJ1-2,CASREQGYGYTF,TGTGCCAGCAGGGAACAGGGATATGGCTACACCTTC
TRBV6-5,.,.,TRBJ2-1,CASSRGNEQFF,TGTGCCAGCAGTCGTGGCAATGAGCAGTTCTTC
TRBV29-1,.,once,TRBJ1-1,CSVVSYVAEAFF,TGCAGCGTCGTCTCTTATGTCGCTGAAGCTTTCTTT
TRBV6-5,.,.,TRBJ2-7,CASGGNSYEQYF,TGTGCCAGTGGGGGGAATTCCTACGAGCAGTACTTC
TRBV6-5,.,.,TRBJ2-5,CASRPGVYGETQYF,TGTGCCAGCAGGCCGGGCGTATACGGGGAGACCCAGTACTTC
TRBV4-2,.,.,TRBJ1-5,CASSQVGGNQPQHF,TGTGCCAGCAGTCAAGTGGGGGGCAATCAGCCCCAGCATTTT
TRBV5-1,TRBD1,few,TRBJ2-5,CASARDRAQETQYF,TGCGCCAGCGCCCGGGACAGGGCACAAGAGACCCAGTACTTC
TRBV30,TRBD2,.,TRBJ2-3,CAWSPGLAGTDTQYF,TGTGCCTGGAGTCCAGGACTAGCGGGGACAGATACGCAGTATTTT
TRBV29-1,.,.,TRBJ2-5,CSVEKGGETQYF,TGCAGCGTTGAAAAGGGGGGAGAGACCCAGTACTTC
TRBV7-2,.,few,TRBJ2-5,CASSSQGPATQYF,TGTGCCAGCAGCTCCCAAGGACCGGCGACCCAGTACTTC
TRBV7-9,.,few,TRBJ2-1,CASSLSGDESWQFF,TGTGCCAGCAGCTTGTCCGGGGACGAGTCCTGGCAGTTCTTC
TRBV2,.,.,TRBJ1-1,CASSSFSTEAFF,TGTGCCAGCAGTTCTTTTTCGACTGAAGCTTTCTTT
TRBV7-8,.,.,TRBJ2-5,CASSSPQRTQETQYF,TGTGCCAGCAGCTCACCCCAGCGGACCCAAGAGACCCAGTACTTC
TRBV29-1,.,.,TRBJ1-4,CSVGQVVNEKLFF,TGCAGCGTTGGACAGGTTGTGAATGAAAAACTGTTTTTT
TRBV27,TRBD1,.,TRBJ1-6,CASSQQGAHSPLHF,TGTGCCAGCAGTCAACAGGGGGCGCATTCACCCCTCCACTTT
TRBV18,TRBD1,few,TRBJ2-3,CASSPGPGQRTDTQYF,TGTGCCAGCTCACCTGGACCGGGACAGCGCACAGATACGCAGTATTTT
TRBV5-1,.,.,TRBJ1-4,CASSLDVGGNEKLFF,TGCGCCAGCAGCTTGGACGTAGGGGGGAATGAAAAACTGTTTTTT
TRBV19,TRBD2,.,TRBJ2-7,CASSSPLGGGSYEQYF,TGTGCCAGTAGTTCCCCGTTGGGCGGGGGATCCTACGAGCAGTACTTC
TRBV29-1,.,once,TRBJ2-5,CSVRASRETQYF,TGCAGCGTTCGGGCCTCGCGTGAGACCCAGTACTTC
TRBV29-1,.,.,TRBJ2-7,CSVEDRGEGIYEQYF,TGCAGCGTTGAAGATAGGGGAGAGGGGATCTACGAGCAGTACTTC